The entry that follows covers one T cell receptor beta chain sequence. Its specificity is unknown. Other DNA sequences in this sample translate to the same CDR3. Assay used: immunoSEQ multiplex PCR; TCRdb lists only in-frame clones, some missing. The profile shows about 2.4 million clones, over 85% of them singletons. This record comes from a study of shared clonotypes between healthy human individuals. J gave up 4 bases and V 5 bases, and 1 base lay outside the gene matches. This CDR3 spans 13 amino acids. Germline-derived CDR1 and CDR2 are MNHEY and SVGAGI. Study-wide results and caveats: Researchers found naive subsets generally carried larger estimated richness than memory subsets.

The sample comprised naive CD4+ T cells from PBMCs. Subset defined: CD45RA+ positively selected. The sequence was obtained from a man aged 18 to 35 in good health. Some clones in this sample may be carry-over from other donors' samples. The chain employs TRBV6-5 and TRBJ2-7; 11 bases are shared with TRBD1. CDR3 in amino acids: CASSRDRGYEQYF. In DNA, the CDR3 is TGTGCCAGCAGTCGGGACAGGGGGTACGAGCAGTACTTC.